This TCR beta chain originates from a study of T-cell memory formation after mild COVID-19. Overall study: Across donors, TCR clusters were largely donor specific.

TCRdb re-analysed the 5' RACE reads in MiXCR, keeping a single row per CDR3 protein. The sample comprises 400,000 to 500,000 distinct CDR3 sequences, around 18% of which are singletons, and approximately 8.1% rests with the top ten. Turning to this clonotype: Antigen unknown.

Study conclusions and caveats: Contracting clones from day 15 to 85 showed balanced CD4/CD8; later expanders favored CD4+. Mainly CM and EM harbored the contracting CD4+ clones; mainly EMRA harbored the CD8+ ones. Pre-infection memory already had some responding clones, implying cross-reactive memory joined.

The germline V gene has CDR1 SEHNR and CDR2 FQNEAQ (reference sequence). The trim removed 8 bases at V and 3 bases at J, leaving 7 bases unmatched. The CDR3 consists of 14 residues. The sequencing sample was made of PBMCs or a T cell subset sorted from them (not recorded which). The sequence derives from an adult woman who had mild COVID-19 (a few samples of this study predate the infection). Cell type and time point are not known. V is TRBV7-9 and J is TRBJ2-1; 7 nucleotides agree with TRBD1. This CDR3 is CASGRAGGYNEQFF. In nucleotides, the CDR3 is TGTGCCAGCGGTAGGGCAGGGGGCTACAATGAGCAGTTCTTC.